This T cell receptor beta chain is from a study of blood T cell repertoires in COVID-19. V was clipped by 3 bases and J by 0 bases, with 12 bases between them. The CDR3 is made up of 16 amino acids. Germline V gives CDR1 MGHRA, CDR2 YSYEKL. Authors' analysis steps: The authors estimated nucleated cell counts from reference gene primer amplification. The assay was immunoSEQ multiplex PCR, and TCRdb's table has in-frame clones only and misses some. D and trimming come from the DNA, and the V and J calls and clone size come from that table. There are some 64,000 clones in the sample; roughly four fifths occur only once, and roughly 20% lies in the top ten.

The TCR was taken from a man aged 55 to 70 with acute or convalescent COVID-19. The sample consisted of peripheral blood. The chain has TRBV4-1 and TRBJ2-1; D possibly corresponds to TRBD1 (5 bases). The CDR3, as DNA: TGCGCCAGCAGCCATCTTAAGGGGCTCTCCTACAATGAGCAGTTCTTC. Protein: CASSHLKGLSYNEQFF.